This TCR beta chain was sequenced in a study of blood T cell repertoires in COVID-19. Method: immunoSEQ multiplex PCR; TCRdb's copy keeps in-frame clones and lacks some. Counted here are 280,000 or so clones, over 85% occurring once; the ten biggest clones make up 2.5% to 3.5%. V was clipped by 6 bases and J by 0 bases; unmatched bases: 6. Germline CDR1 and CDR2: MDHEN and SYDVKM. The CDR3 has 15 residues. This chain links TRBV28 with TRBJ2-7, with 9 bases identical to TRBD1. The specimen sequenced was PBMCs or T cells enriched from blood (not recorded which). The sequence was collected from a woman aged 45-65 years who had been exposed to COVID-19. The CDR3: CASRLDRGPSYEQYF. The CDR3, as DNA: TGTGCCAGCAGACTGGACAGGGGACCCTCCTACGAGCAGTACTTC.